This T cell receptor (beta chain) was retrieved from a study of blood T cell repertoires in COVID-19. Germline loops: CDR1 LNHDA, CDR2 SQIVND (reference sequence). The CDR3 covers 18 residues. V lost 2 bases, J lost 2 bases, and 8 bases stayed unmatched. Profiling relied on immunoSEQ multiplex PCR, and the TCRdb table lists in-frame clones only, not all of them. The sample carries roughly 180,000 clones, 65% to 85% recorded once. J is TRBJ2-1 and V is TRBV19; the match to TRBD2 covers 11 bases. The sequenced sample was PBMCs or T cells enriched from blood (not recorded which). This clonotype originated in a woman between 45 and 60 years old in a cohort exposed to, infected with or recovered from COVID-19 (not recorded which). CDR3 in amino acids: CASSILAGGLPAYNEQFF. CDR3 DNA sequence: TGTGCCAGTAGTATACTAGCGGGAGGCCTACCTGCCTACAATGAGCAGTTCTTC.